This T cell receptor beta chain was retrieved from a study of shared clonotypes between healthy human individuals. The ends were cut back, 3 bases at V and 2 bases at J, with 2 bases in the middle. The CDR3 runs to 11 residues. Germline V CDR1 and CDR2: SQVTM, ANQGSEA. This clone was detected once. Deep-level running was used for the assay. Produced via immunoSEQ multiplex PCR; TCRdb's table is partial and in-frame only. The sample records hundreds of thousands of clones, more than 70% being singletons. The investigators split CD4+ cells into a CD45RA+ naive subset and a CD45RA-negative memory subset. The chain uses TRBV29-1 and TRBJ2-1; D remains unclear. What was sequenced was memory CD4+ T cells sorted from blood. The sample's subset: CD45RA-negative fraction. This TCR came from a woman younger than 45 in good health. In nucleotides, the CDR3 is TGCAGCGTTGAGCCCTACAATGAGCAGTTCTTC. Protein: CSVEPYNEQFF.